This T cell receptor (beta chain) was sequenced for a study of blood T cell repertoires in COVID-19. Turning to the study itself: Spain, Italy and the United States supplied samples that represented acute and convalescent COVID-19. Sources were T cells, B-cell-depleted T cells, or PBMCs; the material itself was cDNA or gDNA.

In the original analysis: Amplifying reference gene primers gave estimates of nucleated cell counts. TCRdb's copy holds only in-frame clones and misses some; the assay was immunoSEQ multiplex PCR. Clonal size and the V and J genes are those of that table, whereas D and trimming came from the DNA. The sample consists of approximately 100,000 clones, roughly 80% of them appearing once. The clonotype originates from a man in his 60s with acute or convalescent COVID-19. Source material: peripheral blood.

The CDR3 region is CASETGHNNEQFF. CDR3 nucleotides: TGTGCTAGTGAGACAGGACATAACAATGAGCAGTTCTTC. V and J are TRBV12-5 and TRBJ2-1, with D maybe TRBD1 (6 bases). In germline, CDR1 is LGHNT, CDR2 FRNRAP. V was shortened by 7 bases and J by 5 bases, with 12 bases between the two germline ends. There are 13 residues in the CDR3.